Listed here is a single T cell receptor (beta chain). This record belongs to a study of blood T cell repertoires in COVID-19. Study information: The analysed material was cDNA or gDNA that came from T cells, B-cell-depleted T cells, or PBMCs.

TCRdb's table, derived via immunoSEQ multiplex PCR, lists solely in-frame clones and lacks some. The table lists nearly 350,000 clones, about 83% of them singletons. V shed 0 bases and J shed 8 bases, with 19 bases lying between them. CDR3 length equals 17 residues. Germline CDR1 is LGHDT and CDR2 is YNNKEL (reference sequence). The clonotype originates from a young man with active or convalescent COVID-19. This rearrangement joins TRBV3-1 (or the pseudogene TRBV3-2) to TRBJ1-4; D is unclear. The sequenced sample consisted of peripheral blood. CDR3 DNA: TGTGCCAGCAGCCAAGATTCTCCTGGCAGGAGGGAGGAAAAACTGTTTTTT. Translated: CASSQDSPGRREEKLFF.